Detailed here is one TCR beta chain. How the authors handled the data: Estimates of nucleated cell counts were drawn from the amplification of reference gene primers. TCRdb's table, derived via immunoSEQ multiplex PCR, lists solely in-frame clones and lacks some. The V and J calls and clone size are taken from that table; D and trimming were inferred from the DNA. This sample has hundreds of thousands of clones, with 82% found just once. The germline V gene encodes CDR1 MNHEY and CDR2 SVGAGI. Trimming took off 0 bases at V and 0 bases at J, with 8 bases between the two ends. The CDR3 contains 16 residues. The sample belongs to a study of blood T cell repertoires in COVID-19. Turning to the study itself: Acute-phase and convalescent COVID-19 samples originated in the United States, Italy and Spain.

Specimen: peripheral blood. The source is a woman older than 75 with acute or convalescent COVID-19. The V and J genes are TRBV6-5 and TRBJ1-4; D unresolved. The CDR3 region is CASSYSRETTNEKLFF. CDR3 DNA sequence: TGTGCCAGCAGTTACTCGAGAGAAACAACTAATGAAAAACTGTTTTTT.